Listed here are 9 T cell receptor beta chains from one sample, sequenced in a study of radiotherapy plus CTLA-4 blockade in lung cancer. The table came from immunoSEQ multiplex PCR; TCRdb's copy has only in-frame clones and leaves some out. Of roughly 75,000 clones listed, about four fifths are singletons. This specimen consisted of peripheral blood, obtained from a patient treated with radiotherapy plus ipilimumab. These receptors were taken from a human donor with non-small cell lung cancer whose response to radiotherapy plus ipilimumab could not be evaluated. Some clones in this sample may be carry-over from other donors' samples.

This clone was detected only a few times. V is TRBV6-5 and J is TRBJ1-3, with TRBD1 matching over 7 bases. This CDR3 contains 15 residues. The ends lost 8 bases at V and 9 bases at J; junction bases unmatched: 16. Germline-derived CDR1 and CDR2 are MNHEY and SVGAGI. The CDR3 reads CASRAGQLRLGTIYF. The CDR3 DNA follows: TGTGCCAGCCGTGCGGGACAGCTCCGTTTAGGCACCATATATTTT.

This chain links TRBV5-1 with TRBJ1-4, with 8 bases fitting TRBD1. V lost 3 bases, J lost 4 bases, and 5 bases stayed unmatched. Germline CDR1 and CDR2: SGHRS and YFSETQ. The CDR3 is 15 amino acids. CDR3 DNA: TGCGCCAGCAGCTCCCTGGACAGGGTTAATGAAAAACTGTTTTTT. Amino acid sequence: CASSSLDRVNEKLFF.

This chain uses TRBV7-6 with TRBJ1-1, with TRBD1 matching over 9 bases. Germline CDR1 reads SGHVS; CDR2 reads FNYEAQ. V lost 3 bases to trimming and J lost 4 bases; unmatched junction nucleotides: 3. The CDR3 loop spans 14 amino acids. As DNA, the CDR3 is TGTGCCAGCAGCTTGGACAGGGGTGCCACTGAAGCTTTCTTT. It yields the protein CASSLDRGATEAFF.

The V gene is TRBV6-5, the J gene TRBJ1-1; 7 positions agree with TRBD1. CDR3 length: 13 amino acids. Germline V gene lookup returns CDR1 MNHEY and CDR2 SVGAGI. The trim removed 10 bases at V and 6 bases at J, leaving 11 bases unmatched. For the CDR3, the DNA is TGTGCCACCCTGGACAGGCTTGACGCTGAAGCTTTCTTT. Translating it yields CATLDRLDAEAFF.

This clone came up a few times. The V and J genes are TRBV27 and TRBJ1-1; 8 bases agree with TRBD1. Germline V gene lookup returns CDR1 MNHEY and CDR2 SMNVEV (reference sequence). After removal of 6 bases from V and 4 bases from J, the junction contained 4 bases not matched to a gene. There are 13 residues in the CDR3. The CDR3 loop reads CASRGQGATEAFF. CDR3 nucleotides: TGTGCCAGCAGAGGACAGGGCGCCACTGAAGCTTTCTTT.

The chain links TRBV5-4 to TRBJ1-2; D not certain. CDR3 length: 14 amino acids. Per germline, CDR1 SGHNT and CDR2 YYREEE (reference sequence). Trimming removed 0 bases from V and 8 bases from J, with 14 bases in between. CDR3 sequence: CASSLANQAGGYTF. The CDR3 coding sequence is TGTGCCAGCAGCTTGGCCAACCAGGCGGGGGGCTACACCTTC.

The chain is built from TRBV19 and TRBJ1-1; D is unresolved. V lost 3 bases and J lost 3, with 17 bases in between. This CDR3 is built from 16 residues. Germline V gene data show CDR1 as LNHDA and CDR2 as SQIVND (reference sequence). The CDR3 region has the DNA TGTGCCAGTAGTATCCAAAATTGGCGGGGAGACACTGAAGCTTTCTTT. This translates into CASSIQNWRGDTEAFF.

The J gene is TRBJ1-6, the V gene TRBV28; 7 bases match TRBD1. The CDR3 extends over 15 amino acids. Per the germline V gene, CDR1 is MDHEN and CDR2 is SYDVKM. The V and J ends lost 10 bases and 4 bases, in that order; junction bases with no gene match: 10. The CDR3: CATQSVTGYNSPLHF. Written as DNA, the CDR3 is TGTGCCACCCAGTCAGTGACAGGGTATAATTCACCCCTCCACTTT. Together with reference TRBV28 and TRBJ1-6, the CDR3 gives the full variable domain: DVKVTQSSRYLVKRTGEKVFLECVQDMDHENMFWYRQDPGLGLRLIYFSYDVKMKEKGDIPEGYSVSREKKERFSLILESASTNQTSMYLCATQSVTGYNSPLHFGNGTRLTVT.

There are a few counts of this clone. The chain uses TRBV25-1 and TRBJ1-1; no clear D. The CDR3 spans 13 residues. Germline V gene lookup returns CDR1 MGHDK and CDR2 SYGVNS. V gave up 3 bases and J gave up 3 bases, with 8 bases separating them. The DNA of the CDR3 is TGTGCCAGCAGTGAGGGCAAGTACACTGAAGCTTTCTTT. This translates into CASSEGKYTEAFF.